This TCR beta chain derives from a study of metastatic and nonmetastatic thyroid tumors. Study at large: Repertoires from blood and tumor or nodule tissue of malignant and benign thyroid patients were compared.

Germline V CDR1 and CDR2: SNHLY, FYNNEI. Trimming removed 7 bases from V and 7 bases from J, with 9 bases in between. The CDR3 covers 11 residues. Prior to thyroid surgery, none of the patients had received any treatment. Study-wide points: Patients with malignant thyroid tumors reportedly had significantly higher TCR beta diversity than those with benign nodules, in blood and tumor.

This clone was detected many times. Its antigen is as yet unknown. In the original workflow: The study's classifier, a distant-metastasis tool for papillary thyroid cancer, was built using CDR3 differences across clinicopathological groups. TCRdb called clones again from the PCR reads with MiXCR. The authors' filters were not applied to this entry. Of about 82,000 clones listed, roughly an eighth were seen once; the top ten hold 8.5% to 10%. Sequenced input: tumor tissue. The rearrangement joins TRBV2 to TRBJ2-3; D call uncertain. The receptor comes from a female donor with papillary thyroid cancer or a benign thyroid nodule (not recorded which). Some clones in this sample may be carry-over from other donors' samples. CDR3 in DNA: TGTGCCAGCATGAGACCGAATACGCAGTATTTT. Translated, it gives CASMRPNTQYF.